This T cell receptor beta chain was sequenced during a study of blood T cell repertoires in COVID-19 (dated by TCRdb to 2020 to 2022). As for the study more broadly: Samples covering the acute and convalescent phases of COVID-19 were provided by collaborators in the United States, Italy and Spain. The material from the prospective study consisted of cDNA or gDNA derived from T cells, B-cell-depleted T cells, or PBMCs. Subjects who had been exposed to COVID-19, were actively infected with it, or had recovered from it provided the deeply sampled blood TCRbeta repertoires that made up the dataset. A freely available public database, intended as a resource for researchers studying the immune response to SARS-CoV-2, is where the repertoires were released. Samples came from the ongoing ImmuneRACE study (first 160 participants) plus 1,254 subjects from 6 global collaborators. Sample metadata almost always included a de-identified subject ID, COVID-19 status, age in years and sex. Where HLA class I and class II types were available, the types were taken from metadata supplied by the sample provider, not from assay-based typing. Results and caveats for the whole study, not just this receptor: Clinical and demographic metadata were provided uncurated, with the amount varying by source and participant.

To note about this clone: Its antigen is still unknown. Per-base quality was not reported, and no clone a single base away is much larger than it.

The immunoSEQ Assay, a bias-controlled multiplex PCR, was used to amplify TCRbeta CDR3 regions from genomic DNA. For the original study's pipeline: Within the assay, amplification of reference gene primers was used to estimate how many nucleated cells each sample contained. To quantify the absolute abundance of each unique TCRbeta CDR3 rearrangement, sequence reads were collapsed and filtered. Productive Simpson clonality was computed per sample as the square root of Simpson's diversity index over productive rearrangements. Held by TCRdb, this immuneACCESS table contains in-frame sequences only and omits some clones. Under half of the omission traces to an unresolved V gene where checked; the cause of the rest is unknown. That table is the source of V, J and clone size, and D and trimming were worked out from the DNA. Counted in this sample were fewer than 250,000 clones; around 81% of them appeared once. Roughly 6.4% of the sample comes from the top ten.

CDR1 and CDR2 are read off the germline V gene (reference sequence) as SEHNR and FQNEAQ. The CDR3 contains 15 residues, cysteine and phenylalanine counted. Of the read, only the CDR3 DNA is kept; its 45 bases are in frame from base 1. V is cut back by 5 bases and J by 6 bases, with 10 bases in the junction unmatched. Each collaborating institution followed its own protocols to collect whole blood in K2EDTA tubes. For TCRbeta analysis, collaborators shipped samples as frozen whole blood, isolated PBMCs, or DNA extracted from either of those sample types. The TCR sequence derives from a woman in her sixties with active or convalescent COVID-19. The rearranged segments are TRBV7-9 and TRBJ2-1; 7 bases in the middle match TRBD2. Sequencing input: peripheral blood. The DNA sequence follows: TGTGCCAGCAGCCAAAGGGTGTCGGGAGGCAATGAGCAGTTCTTC. It translates as CASSQRVSGGNEQFF.